Listed below are T cell receptor beta chains from one sample, sequenced in a study of blood T cell repertoires in COVID-19. TCRdb's copy holds only in-frame clones and misses some; the assay was immunoSEQ multiplex PCR. The top ten hold about 17% of the sample, which has some 120,000 clones, about four fifths seen once. Sequencing used peripheral blood. The receptors stem from a woman aged 45-60 years with acute or convalescent COVID-19. CDR3s include the opening cysteine and the closing phenylalanine or tryptophan. The order of the fields is J gene, CDR3 length, V gene, D gene, clone size, CDR3 protein, CDR3 DNA. A D gene is named only where the DNA matches it firmly. The size of a clone is reported for some rows only, either as once, few or many, or as a class for expanded clones.

j_gene: TRBJ1-3; len: 15; v_gene: TRBV6-5; d_gene: -; abundance: -; CDR3aa: CASSRIGGSGNTIYF; CDR3nt: TGTGCCAGCAGTCGAATAGGAGGCTCTGGAAACACCATATATTTT
j_gene: TRBJ1-2; len: 14; v_gene: TRBV9; d_gene: -; abundance: -; CDR3aa: CASSPPRTVQGYTF; CDR3nt: TGTGCCAGCAGCCCTCCAAGGACAGTTCAAGGCTACACCTTC
j_gene: TRBJ2-1; len: 16; v_gene: TRBV6-1; d_gene: TRBD2; abundance: -; CDR3aa: CASSDRLAGGYNEQFF; CDR3nt: TGTGCCAGCAGTGATCGGCTAGCGGGGGGTTACAATGAGCAGTTCTTC
j_gene: TRBJ2-7; len: 14; v_gene: TRBV27; d_gene: -; abundance: -; CDR3aa: CASSFSSGSYEQYF; CDR3nt: TGTGCCAGCAGTTTTAGCAGCGGCTCCTACGAGCAGTACTTC
j_gene: TRBJ1-5; len: 14; v_gene: TRBV15; d_gene: -; abundance: -; CDR3aa: CATSREGGGQPQHF; CDR3nt: TGTGCCACCAGCAGAGAGGGGGGGGGCCAGCCCCAGCATTTT
j_gene: TRBJ1-1; len: 14; v_gene: TRBV19; d_gene: TRBD1; abundance: -; CDR3aa: CASTQGYRGPEAFF; CDR3nt: TGTGCCAGTACCCAAGGATACAGGGGTCCTGAAGCTTTCTTT
j_gene: TRBJ1-1; len: 12; v_gene: TRBV19; d_gene: -; abundance: -; CDR3aa: CASTGQGIAAFF; CDR3nt: TGTGCCAGTACCGGGCAGGGCATAGCAGCTTTCTTT
j_gene: TRBJ2-3; len: 15; v_gene: TRBV30; d_gene: TRBD2; abundance: -; CDR3aa: CAAIGERGLTDTQYF; CDR3nt: TGTGCCGCTATAGGTGAGCGGGGGCTCACAGATACGCAGTATTTT
j_gene: TRBJ1-1; len: 14; v_gene: TRBV5-6; d_gene: -; abundance: once; CDR3aa: CASSSQTGNTEAFF; CDR3nt: TGTGCCAGCAGCTCCCAGACAGGGAACACTGAAGCTTTCTTT
j_gene: TRBJ1-1; len: 11; v_gene: TRBV20-1; d_gene: -; abundance: -; CDR3aa: CSAVVGRTAFF; CDR3nt: TGCAGTGCTGTCGTGGGGCGGACGGCTTTCTTT
j_gene: TRBJ2-7; len: 14; v_gene: TRBV30; d_gene: TRBD2; abundance: -; CDR3aa: CAWSYPGGPYEQYF; CDR3nt: TGTGCCTGGAGTTACCCGGGGGGACCCTACGAGCAGTACTTC
j_gene: TRBJ2-1; len: 16; v_gene: TRBV3-1/TRBV3-2; d_gene: TRBD2; abundance: -; CDR3aa: CASSQVLAGGWNEQFF; CDR3nt: TGTGCCAGCAGCCAAGTACTAGCGGGGGGGTGGAATGAGCAGTTCTTC
j_gene: TRBJ1-2; len: 13; v_gene: TRBV6-1; d_gene: -; abundance: few; CDR3aa: CASSEIGLYGYTF; CDR3nt: TGTGCCAGCAGTGAAATTGGGCTCTATGGCTACACCTTC
j_gene: TRBJ1-2; len: 15; v_gene: TRBV7-6; d_gene: TRBD1; abundance: -; CDR3aa: CASSLEETGGSGYTF; CDR3nt: TGTGCCAGCAGCTTAGAAGAGACAGGGGGCTCTGGCTACACCTTC
j_gene: TRBJ2-3; len: 15; v_gene: TRBV7-7; d_gene: TRBD1; abundance: once; CDR3aa: CASGPLDRAADTQYF; CDR3nt: TGTGCCAGCGGACCCCTGGACAGGGCGGCAGATACGCAGTATTTT
j_gene: TRBJ1-4; len: 14; v_gene: TRBV5-1; d_gene: -; abundance: -; CDR3aa: CASSSGQSNEKLFF; CDR3nt: TGCGCCAGCAGCTCCGGACAGAGTAATGAAAAACTGTTTTTT
j_gene: TRBJ1-2; len: 12; v_gene: TRBV19; d_gene: -; abundance: -; CDR3aa: CASSIESYGYTF; CDR3nt: TGTGCCAGTAGTATAGAGAGCTATGGCTACACCTTC
j_gene: TRBJ2-3; len: 14; v_gene: TRBV7-9; d_gene: TRBD1; abundance: -; CDR3aa: CASSGTGGADTQYF; CDR3nt: TGTGCCAGCAGCGGGACAGGGGGTGCAGATACGCAGTATTTT
j_gene: TRBJ1-1; len: 13; v_gene: TRBV27; d_gene: -; abundance: -; CDR3aa: CASSVQGYTEAFF; CDR3nt: TGTGCCAGCAGTGTGCAGGGGTACACTGAAGCTTTCTTT
j_gene: TRBJ2-1; len: 14; v_gene: TRBV7-2; d_gene: TRBD2; abundance: -; CDR3aa: CASSNSGGGAVQFF; CDR3nt: TGTGCCAGCAGCAATTCGGGCGGGGGGGCCGTACAGTTCTTC
j_gene: TRBJ2-1; len: 13; v_gene: TRBV7-9; d_gene: -; abundance: -; CDR3aa: CASSLGLHNEQFF; CDR3nt: TGTGCCAGCAGCCTAGGACTCCACAATGAGCAGTTCTTC
j_gene: TRBJ2-3; len: 14; v_gene: TRBV2; d_gene: -; abundance: -; CDR3aa: CASGGGALPDTQYF; CDR3nt: TGTGCCAGCGGAGGGGGGGCCCTCCCAGATACGCAGTATTTT
j_gene: TRBJ2-7; len: 13; v_gene: TRBV11-2; d_gene: -; abundance: -; CDR3aa: CASSLAGTPRQYF; CDR3nt: TGTGCCAGCAGCTTAGCAGGGACTCCCCGCCAGTACTTC
j_gene: TRBJ1-2; len: 13; v_gene: TRBV6-5; d_gene: -; abundance: -; CDR3aa: CASALTGNYGYTF; CDR3nt: TGTGCCAGCGCATTAACAGGGAACTATGGCTACACCTTC
j_gene: TRBJ2-2; len: 15; v_gene: TRBV19; d_gene: TRBD1; abundance: -; CDR3aa: CASRNRGGLSGELFF; CDR3nt: TGTGCCAGTAGAAACAGGGGCGGTTTATCCGGGGAGCTGTTTTTT
j_gene: TRBJ1-6; len: 13; v_gene: TRBV30; d_gene: TRBD1; abundance: -; CDR3aa: CAWTGQGESTLHF; CDR3nt: TGTGCCTGGACAGGACAGGGAGAATCGACCCTCCACTTT
j_gene: TRBJ2-3; len: 14; v_gene: TRBV5-1; d_gene: -; abundance: -; CDR3aa: CASSLVRETDTQYF; CDR3nt: TGCGCCAGCAGCTTGGTCCGGGAAACAGATACGCAGTATTTT
j_gene: TRBJ1-2; len: 15; v_gene: TRBV21-1; d_gene: -; abundance: -; CDR3aa: CASSNCQGSGYGYTF; CDR3nt: TGTGCCAGCAGCAATTGTCAGGGGTCGGGCTATGGCTACACCTTC
j_gene: TRBJ1-2; len: 15; v_gene: TRBV6-1; d_gene: -; abundance: once; CDR3aa: CASSEVQALSYGYTF; CDR3nt: TGTGCCAGCAGTGAAGTACAGGCTCTTAGCTATGGCTACACCTTC
j_gene: TRBJ1-5; len: 14; v_gene: TRBV6-6; d_gene: -; abundance: -; CDR3aa: CASTLGIGNQPQHF; CDR3nt: TGTGCCAGCACCCTCGGGATAGGCAATCAGCCCCAGCATTTT
j_gene: TRBJ2-2; len: 16; v_gene: TRBV5-8; d_gene: -; abundance: -; CDR3aa: CASSPRAGGVTGELFF; CDR3nt: TGTGCCAGCAGCCCGAGGGCCGGCGGGGTCACCGGGGAGCTGTTTTTT
j_gene: TRBJ1-2; len: 13; v_gene: TRBV10-2; d_gene: -; abundance: -; CDR3aa: CASLVGLTGGYTF; CDR3nt: TGCGCCAGCCTAGTGGGCCTTACGGGAGGCTACACCTTC
j_gene: TRBJ1-1; len: 11; v_gene: TRBV11-2; d_gene: -; abundance: -; CDR3aa: CASSGGPGAFF; CDR3nt: TGTGCCAGCAGCGGAGGCCCGGGGGCTTTCTTT
j_gene: TRBJ2-7; len: 11; v_gene: TRBV20-1; d_gene: -; abundance: -; CDR3aa: CSAQGSGEQYF; CDR3nt: TGCAGTGCTCAGGGATCTGGCGAGCAGTACTTC
j_gene: TRBJ2-2; len: 14; v_gene: TRBV4-2; d_gene: -; abundance: -; CDR3aa: CASSPTEDTGELFF; CDR3nt: TGTGCCAGCAGCCCTACAGAAGACACCGGGGAGCTGTTTTTT